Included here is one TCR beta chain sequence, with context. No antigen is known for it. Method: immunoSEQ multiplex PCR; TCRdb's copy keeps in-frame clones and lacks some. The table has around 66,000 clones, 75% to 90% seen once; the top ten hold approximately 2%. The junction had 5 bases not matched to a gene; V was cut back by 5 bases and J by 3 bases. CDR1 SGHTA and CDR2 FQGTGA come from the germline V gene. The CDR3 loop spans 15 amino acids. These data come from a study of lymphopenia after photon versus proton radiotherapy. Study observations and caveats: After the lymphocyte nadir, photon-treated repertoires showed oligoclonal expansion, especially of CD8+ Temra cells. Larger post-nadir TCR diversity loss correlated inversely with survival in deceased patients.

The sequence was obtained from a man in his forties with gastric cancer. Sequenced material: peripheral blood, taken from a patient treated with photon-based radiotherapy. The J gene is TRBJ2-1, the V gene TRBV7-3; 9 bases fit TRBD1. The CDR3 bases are TGTGCCAGCAGCGGGGGACAGGGAGGCTACAATGAGCAGTTCTTC. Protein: CASSGGQGGYNEQFF.